This paragraph covers one T cell receptor beta chain sequence. There is no known antigen for this receptor. No much larger clone exists at a distance of one base, and base qualities are not known. The receptor library was made with the immunoSEQ multiplex PCR assay. A mixture of 60 forward primers for TCR Vbeta segments and 13 reverse primers for TCR Jbeta segments was used in the multiplex PCR. A multiplex PCR assay on genomic DNA amplified the CDR3 region of rearranged TCR beta genes. On the Illumina HiSeq System, the amplified TCR beta libraries were sequenced as 87-base-pair reads. Concerning the study's data processing: A later analysis tallied 75 million to 95 million unique TCR beta chains across the 650 to 750 repertoires, and about 10 million of those chains were shared by two or more donors. Raw reads were error-corrected and collapsed into unique sequences with a nearest-neighbor algorithm that merged closely related sequences to remove PCR and sequencing errors. Alignment of CDR3 sequences to IMGT reference sequences was used to assign V, D and J gene segments. Each retained sequence needed at least a six-nucleotide match to both a V gene segment and a J gene segment. Rearrangements were classified as productive when the CDR3 lacked stop codons and remained in frame with V and J, and all other rearrangements were classified as non-productive. Following IMGT convention, CDR3 was defined as the stretch from the second conserved V-encoded cysteine to the conserved J-encoded phenylalanine. The earlier analysis of fewer than 700 of the donors excluded sequences that lacked an unambiguous match to a single V gene segment. An earlier analysis of over 450 of the donors classified V segments as functional when productive rearrangements were above 56.7% and as segregating when the standard deviation between donors was above 5%. A statistical classification framework was built to diagnose cytomegalovirus status from the catalog of TCR beta chain sequences. In a later analysis, V and J genes were assigned by comparing TCR nucleotide sequences against IMGT/GENE-DB human TR gene sequences. A later analysis assigned CDR3 sequences and most-parsimonious VDJ recombination scenarios with the TCRdist pipeline. In a later analysis, each TCR beta chain was defined by its CDR3 amino acid sequence together with its V-gene family, and reads without a unique V-gene family were excluded. A later analysis removed several hundred highly shared, low-generation-probability nucleotide sequences to deal with suspected cross-contamination and a sequencing artifact. In a later analysis, a clonal expansion index was calculated for each public chain from normalized within-repertoire ranks of inferred template counts. Generation probabilities in a later analysis came from a VDJ recombination model fitted to out-of-frame rearrangements, and those results were checked against IGoR. A later analysis scored TCR-TCR, TCR-HLA and TCR-CMV co-occurrence with hypergeometric tests, applying a repertoire-size bias correction to TCR pairs. False discovery rates were estimated in a later analysis by permuting HLA or CMV assignments 20 times. In a later analysis, co-occurring TCRs were grouped using DBSCAN, and TCRdist sequence similarity was added for clustering within HLA-allele-positive subsets. Co-occurrence clustering excluded repertoires with fewer than 30,000 or more than 120,000 public chains, plus five with anomalous nucleotide sharing. Not all clones reach the TCRdb copy of this immuneACCESS table, which keeps in-frame sequences only. Checked studies attribute under half of the gap to unresolved V genes and leave the rest unexplained. The V and J calls and clone size were taken over from that table, and D and trimming were inferred from the DNA. A total of 100,000 or so clones appear in this sample, roughly 84% of them only once. Together, the top ten hold roughly 1.2% of the sample.

This sample is part of a study of cytomegalovirus exposure and HLA in healthy donors (dated by TCRdb to about 2017). Concerning the study at large: An earlier analysis of several hundred of the donors reported roughly 270 Gb of sequence data and some 120 million unique TCR beta sequences from 150 million to 200 million T cells. An early release that covered some 640 HLA-typed donors contained about 300 gigabases of sequencing data and around 85 million unique TCR sequences. The genetic ancestry cluster associated with self-reported Caucasian donors included roughly four fifths of the roughly 390 genotyped donors. The study was designed to test whether signatures of past pathogen exposure could be identified by cataloging public T cell receptors. The T cell repertoires of around 670 subjects were profiled by immunosequencing and related to cytomegalovirus serostatus. Besides the first cohort of roughly 640 subjects, a separate validation cohort made up of 90 to 150 different subjects was used. To predict cytomegalovirus infection status, the study brought together high-throughput TCR immunosequencing, statistical association of individual TCRs with disease status, and machine learning. A later analysis re-analyzed previously published TCR beta repertoires from approximately 670 donors and added high-resolution HLA genotyping to study TCR occurrence patterns. Rather than drawing on any new phenotypic data, the later analysis identified candidate immune exposures from TCR beta sequences and the way those sequences occurred across donors. To decide whether each TCR beta V gene segment behaved as functional or pseudogenic, an earlier analysis of some 570 of the donors relied on high-throughput TCR beta sequencing. Donor age, sex, ethnicity and CMV serostatus were compiled together with the repertoire data. A later genetic analysis took genome-wide SNP genotypes for about 55% of the 666 donors and used that subset as a discovery cohort. All discovery cohort repertoires had been generated on a single sequencing platform. Class I and class II HLA loci were covered by the typing at four-digit resolution. The number of donors typed differed by locus, with about 629-630 for A, B, C, DRB1 and DQB1, roughly 520 for DQA1, nearly 610 for DPA1, and around 430 for DPB1. Roughly five DR-DQ haplotypes were handled as single units for association and clustering, since linkage in the cohort was strong. On average, roughly 240,000 unique TCR beta nucleotide sequences were sequenced per donor among more than 350 genotyped donors of the cohort, with roughly 18% of those sequences being non-productive. The paper's findings and limits, for the study overall: According to the authors, the approach could potentially be generalized to other disease states and immunological phenotypes. In a later analysis, the rate of TCR association differed among HLA loci, with DRB1 alleles having the most associated TCRs and HLA-C alleles having the fewest. In a later analysis, 15,000 to 20,000 TCR beta sequences were associated with specific HLA alleles at a false discovery rate of 0.05. The study gave a list of 150 to 200 TCR beta chains associated with cytomegalovirus. An association between a missense DCLRE1C variant and V-gene and J-gene trimming of TCR beta chains was found in a later genetic analysis and replicated in an independent cohort. In this cohort, only TCR beta chains were sequenced, and detectable features were limited by the absence of alpha or paired-chain data. The classifier was reported to diagnose cytomegalovirus status with high specificity and sensitivity in both the original cohort and the validation cohort. For the cohort, immune exposure information was limited to CMV serostatus. The presence/absence analyses assumed that sequencing depth was roughly uniform across donors, and that assumption may not be true. Strong co-occurrence of HLA alleles, especially DR and DQ, made assigning TCR associations to individual alleles difficult. In a later analysis, HLA-associated TCR beta chains showed more clonal expansion and lower generation probabilities than non-associated chains that were equally common. Some IMGT-functional V segments, including TRBV6-2 and TRBV6-3, could not be told apart with the 87-base-pair reads, so those segments were excluded. A further reported finding was that TCR beta sequences accurately predicted the HLA-A and HLA-B alleles for most subjects in the first cohort. Because counts were too low, approximately 18 rarely observed V segments, including chromosome 9 orphons, were excluded from the earlier analysis of some 590 of the donors. In a later analysis, most CMV-associated TCR beta chains were found to appear HLA-restricted, with HLA associations seemingly driven largely by CMV exposure. A cluster of highly shared sequence variants was judged likely to represent a technical artifact of the sequencing pipeline. While some public TCRs were present in many individuals, most TCR sequences turned up only very rarely across donors. In vitro tests confirmed that a few of the cytomegalovirus-associated TCR beta chains recognize cytomegalovirus antigens. Linkage disequilibrium might explain the correlated functional status among segregating V segments, but an unknown experimental factor could not be ruled out. Because some donors lacked HLA typing at each locus, the association tests relied only on the typed subset. An earlier analysis of approximately 600 of the donors showed that most TCR beta V segments appeared in productive rearrangements either about 87% or about 30% of the time, which broadly matched IMGT annotations. Compared with the roughly 710-donor mean, donors in an Asian-associated ancestry cluster had fewer N-insertions in productive TCRs, according to a later genetic analysis. In a later analysis, several top co-occurrence clusters were reported to appear linked to parvovirus B19, influenza, CMV and Epstein-Barr virus.

The cohort comprised fewer than 750 healthy bone marrow donors. At the time of sampling, every cohort member was nominally healthy, though immune exposures that went unrecorded were likely present. The donor was CMV seronegative and belonged to the group of 350 to 400 seronegative cohort members. A peripheral blood sample was collected from each donor, and TCR beta sequencing was performed on peripheral blood mononuclear cells. The Qiagen DNeasy Blood Extraction Kit was used to extract genomic DNA from the blood cell samples. Per the germline V gene, MGHRA is the CDR1 and YSYEKL is the CDR2. There are 16 amino acids in the CDR3, from cysteine to phenylalanine inclusive. Kept here is only the CDR3 DNA, which spans 48 bases and is read in frame from base 1. V drops 1 base and J drops 10 bases, leaving 17 bases in between.

This clonotype was obtained from a woman between 18 and 29 years old in good health and CMV-seronegative. Sample: PBMCs. The sequence is built from TRBV4-1 and TRBJ1-6; TRBD1 could be the D gene, as 6 bases match. The CDR3 loop reads CASSQVSIRGGSPLHF. The nucleotide sequence reads TGCGCCAGCAGCCAAGTTTCGATCAGGGGTGGATCACCCCTCCACTTT.